These T cell receptor beta chains were read from a single sample in a study of blood T cell repertoires in COVID-19. TCRdb keeps only in-frame clones here, not all; method: immunoSEQ multiplex PCR. This table holds about 85,000 clones, less than 95% found once. Material: peripheral blood. The receptors stem from a human donor with active COVID-19. The donor label of this sample is uncertain. Both conserved end residues are part of each CDR3. Each record gives: CDR3 DNA, CDR3 protein, J gene, V gene, clone size, D gene. The D gene is left open where the match is weak. Not every row has a clone size; where given, it reads once, few, many or a size class.

CDR3nt: TGTGCCAGCAGCTTAGTTGAAGCGATCACAGATACGCAGTATTTT; CDR3aa: CASSLVEAITDTQYF; j_gene: TRBJ2-3; v_gene: TRBV7-9; abundance: .; d_gene: .
CDR3nt: TGTGCCAGCAGCGCCCGACAGCAAGAGACCCAGTACTTC; CDR3aa: CASSARQQETQYF; j_gene: TRBJ2-5; v_gene: TRBV5-4; abundance: once; d_gene: .
CDR3nt: TGTGCCAGCAGTGCTTACCGACAGGCGAACTATGGCTACACCTTC; CDR3aa: CASSAYRQANYGYTF; j_gene: TRBJ1-2; v_gene: TRBV2; abundance: once; d_gene: .
CDR3nt: TGTGCCAGCAGTGACCGGAGCTCCTACGAGCAGTACTTC; CDR3aa: CASSDRSSYEQYF; j_gene: TRBJ2-7; v_gene: TRBV28; abundance: .; d_gene: .
CDR3nt: TGTGCCAGCAGTGCCACCGGGACAGGGGGCCGTTTTTCCCTTGGCTACACCTTC; CDR3aa: CASSATGTGGRFSLGYTF; j_gene: TRBJ1-2; v_gene: TRBV13; abundance: .; d_gene: TRBD1
CDR3nt: TGTGCCAGCAGCTTGGGCGGGGCAACCACAGATACGCAGTATTTT; CDR3aa: CASSLGGATTDTQYF; j_gene: TRBJ2-3; v_gene: TRBV11-1; abundance: .; d_gene: .
CDR3nt: TGTGCCAGCAGCCCGACCTCGGCAGGGGCCTACGAGCAGTACTTC; CDR3aa: CASSPTSAGAYEQYF; j_gene: TRBJ2-7; v_gene: TRBV6-5; abundance: .; d_gene: .
CDR3nt: TGTGCCAGCAGCCCGGGGACAGGGAGATCCTACGAGCAGTACTTC; CDR3aa: CASSPGTGRSYEQYF; j_gene: TRBJ2-7; v_gene: TRBV7-6; abundance: .; d_gene: TRBD1
CDR3nt: TGCGCCAGCAGCCAACTTGTGGGGGACAGGGTCACCGGGGAGCTGTTTTTT; CDR3aa: CASSQLVGDRVTGELFF; j_gene: TRBJ2-2; v_gene: TRBV4-3; abundance: .; d_gene: TRBD1
CDR3nt: TGCGCCAGCAGCCAACCTTTAGCGGGGGGTAACCACGAGCAGTACTTC; CDR3aa: CASSQPLAGGNHEQYF; j_gene: TRBJ2-7; v_gene: TRBV4-1; abundance: few; d_gene: TRBD2
CDR3nt: TGTGCCAGCAGGGGGCCCTCCCCTGAAGCTTTCTTT; CDR3aa: CASRGPSPEAFF; j_gene: TRBJ1-1; v_gene: TRBV6-5; abundance: .; d_gene: .
CDR3nt: TGCACCAGCAGCCAAGATCGCTACGAGCAGTACTTC; CDR3aa: CTSSQDRYEQYF; j_gene: TRBJ2-7; v_gene: TRBV1; abundance: .; d_gene: .
CDR3nt: TGTGCCAGCAGTCTCGGTCGGGATCAGCCCCAGCATTTT; CDR3aa: CASSLGRDQPQHF; j_gene: TRBJ1-5; v_gene: TRBV2; abundance: .; d_gene: .
CDR3nt: TGCGCCAGCAGCCATCCGGGGACTTCGAGCTCCTACGAGCAGTACTTC; CDR3aa: CASSHPGTSSSYEQYF; j_gene: TRBJ2-7; v_gene: TRBV4-1; abundance: .; d_gene: .
CDR3nt: TGTGCCAGCTCTGGAGCCGGATACACAGATACGCAGTATTTT; CDR3aa: CASSGAGYTDTQYF; j_gene: TRBJ2-3; v_gene: TRBV10-3; abundance: .; d_gene: .
CDR3nt: TGCGCCAGCAGCTCGATGACAGGGAACACTGAAGCTTTCTTT; CDR3aa: CASSSMTGNTEAFF; j_gene: TRBJ1-1; v_gene: TRBV5-1; abundance: .; d_gene: .
CDR3nt: TGTGCCAGCAGGAACGCAGAATTCAATCAGCCCCAGCATTTT; CDR3aa: CASRNAEFNQPQHF; j_gene: TRBJ1-5; v_gene: TRBV28; abundance: .; d_gene: .
CDR3nt: TGTGCCAGCAGCCGAGCGGGATTTAGCACAGATACGCAGTATTTT; CDR3aa: CASSRAGFSTDTQYF; j_gene: TRBJ2-3; v_gene: TRBV5-4; abundance: .; d_gene: TRBD2
CDR3nt: TGTGCTAGTCGGCAGGGTGATTATTCACCCCTCCACTTT; CDR3aa: CASRQGDYSPLHF; j_gene: TRBJ1-6; v_gene: TRBV12-5; abundance: .; d_gene: .
CDR3nt: TGCGCCAGCGGGGGCGCCGAAGAGACCCAGTACTTC; CDR3aa: CASGGAEETQYF; j_gene: TRBJ2-5; v_gene: TRBV4-1; abundance: .; d_gene: .
CDR3nt: TGTGCCAGCAGTTACGACAAAAATCAGCCCCAGCATTTT; CDR3aa: CASSYDKNQPQHF; j_gene: TRBJ1-5; v_gene: TRBV6-5; abundance: .; d_gene: .
CDR3nt: TGTGCCAGCAGCTTGGTGGCGGCGGCCCCTTATGGCTACACCTTC; CDR3aa: CASSLVAAAPYGYTF; j_gene: TRBJ1-2; v_gene: TRBV5-5; abundance: .; d_gene: .
CDR3nt: TGTGCCAGCAGTCCCCCCGGGAGGGTATCCACTGAAGCTTTCTTT; CDR3aa: CASSPPGRVSTEAFF; j_gene: TRBJ1-1; v_gene: TRBV6-2/TRBV6-3; abundance: .; d_gene: .
CDR3nt: TGCGCCAGCAGCCAATGGCCGGGAGGTGGAAACACCATATATTTT; CDR3aa: CASSQWPGGGNTIYF; j_gene: TRBJ1-3; v_gene: TRBV4-1; abundance: .; d_gene: .
CDR3nt: TGTGCCAGTAGTATGAGTCAGGTGAACACTGAAGCTTTCTTT; CDR3aa: CASSMSQVNTEAFF; j_gene: TRBJ1-1; v_gene: TRBV19; abundance: .; d_gene: .
CDR3nt: TGTGCCAGCAGGGACCGGACTAGCGCACTAAGCACAGATACGCAGTATTTT; CDR3aa: CASRDRTSALSTDTQYF; j_gene: TRBJ2-3; v_gene: TRBV2; abundance: .; d_gene: TRBD2
CDR3nt: TGCGCCAGCACCCCAGGCAAAGACAGGGCCTATGGCTACACCTTC; CDR3aa: CASTPGKDRAYGYTF; j_gene: TRBJ1-2; v_gene: TRBV10-2; abundance: .; d_gene: TRBD1
CDR3nt: TGTGCCAGCAGATCGGTCAGACTTAATTCACCCCTCCACTTT; CDR3aa: CASRSVRLNSPLHF; j_gene: TRBJ1-6; v_gene: TRBV28; abundance: .; d_gene: .
CDR3nt: TGTGCCAGCTCACCACTGAGGACAGGGGGTCAGCCCCAGCATTTT; CDR3aa: CASSPLRTGGQPQHF; j_gene: TRBJ1-5; v_gene: TRBV18; abundance: .; d_gene: TRBD1
CDR3nt: TGTGCCAGCAGCACAGTATCTTCGAATGAGCAGTTCTTC; CDR3aa: CASSTVSSNEQFF; j_gene: TRBJ2-1; v_gene: TRBV27; abundance: .; d_gene: .
CDR3nt: TGTGCCAGTACAGGGGCCGCCCAAATTAACTATGGCTACACCTTC; CDR3aa: CASTGAAQINYGYTF; j_gene: TRBJ1-2; v_gene: TRBV19; abundance: .; d_gene: .
CDR3nt: TGTGCCAGCAGCACGGACAGGGGGGGATACAATGAGCAGTTCTTC; CDR3aa: CASSTDRGGYNEQFF; j_gene: TRBJ2-1; v_gene: TRBV7-2; abundance: .; d_gene: TRBD1
CDR3nt: TGTGCCAGCGGCAGGTTGAGTGGCACTGAAGCTTTCTTT; CDR3aa: CASGRLSGTEAFF; j_gene: TRBJ1-1; v_gene: TRBV6-5; abundance: .; d_gene: .
CDR3nt: TGTGCCAGCAGCTTAGCCCCTAGCGGGGGGGTAAGAGATACGCAGTATTTT; CDR3aa: CASSLAPSGGVRDTQYF; j_gene: TRBJ2-3; v_gene: TRBV7-9; abundance: once; d_gene: TRBD2
CDR3nt: TGTGCCAGCAGTGACTCTAGCGGGGCAGATACGCAGTATTTT; CDR3aa: CASSDSSGADTQYF; j_gene: TRBJ2-3; v_gene: TRBV6-4; abundance: .; d_gene: TRBD2
CDR3nt: TGTGCCAGCAGCTTAGCGCTAACAGGGGGCTATGGCTACACCTTC; CDR3aa: CASSLALTGGYGYTF; j_gene: TRBJ1-2; v_gene: TRBV7-2; abundance: .; d_gene: TRBD1
CDR3nt: TGTGCCAGTAGCCTACAGGGTCTAGGCGGCTACACCTTC; CDR3aa: CASSLQGLGGYTF; j_gene: TRBJ1-2; v_gene: TRBV19; abundance: once; d_gene: .
CDR3nt: TGCAGCGTTGAGAGGTTTAACTATGGCTACACCTTC; CDR3aa: CSVERFNYGYTF; j_gene: TRBJ1-2; v_gene: TRBV29-1; abundance: .; d_gene: .
CDR3nt: TGTGCCAGCAGCCCCCGCGCCGGGGATAATTCACCCCTCCACTTT; CDR3aa: CASSPRAGDNSPLHF; j_gene: TRBJ1-6; v_gene: TRBV7-6; abundance: once; d_gene: .
CDR3nt: TGTGCCAGCAGCCCCGGGACAGGGTTCGAGCAGTACTTC; CDR3aa: CASSPGTGFEQYF; j_gene: TRBJ2-7; v_gene: TRBV12-3/TRBV12-4; abundance: .; d_gene: TRBD1
CDR3nt: TGTGCCACCAGTGATTTGCTGGAGGCTGGGGATACGCAGTATTTT; CDR3aa: CATSDLLEAGDTQYF; j_gene: TRBJ2-3; v_gene: TRBV24-1; abundance: once; d_gene: .
CDR3nt: TGTGCCAGCAGCCTCGGGGGAGGGGGGACTGAAGCTTTCTTT; CDR3aa: CASSLGGGGTEAFF; j_gene: TRBJ1-1; v_gene: TRBV9; abundance: few; d_gene: .
CDR3nt: TGTGCCACCAGCAGAGAGGGGCAGGGTCTGAGGGGCTACACCTTC; CDR3aa: CATSREGQGLRGYTF; j_gene: TRBJ1-2; v_gene: TRBV15; abundance: .; d_gene: .
CDR3nt: TGCAGCGTTGGAGCGGAACCCACCGGGGAGCTGTTTTTT; CDR3aa: CSVGAEPTGELFF; j_gene: TRBJ2-2; v_gene: TRBV29-1; abundance: .; d_gene: .
CDR3nt: TGTGCCAGCAGCTTACTAGCGGGGGGTGGCACAGATACGCAGTATTTT; CDR3aa: CASSLLAGGGTDTQYF; j_gene: TRBJ2-3; v_gene: TRBV7-3; abundance: .; d_gene: TRBD2
CDR3nt: TGTGCCAGCAGTTACGGTCTAGCGGGGGGGCGGGTGAGCACAGATACGCAGTATTTT; CDR3aa: CASSYGLAGGRVSTDTQYF; j_gene: TRBJ2-3; v_gene: TRBV6-2/TRBV6-3; abundance: once; d_gene: TRBD2
CDR3nt: TGTGCCAGCAGCTCAGATACAGGGACAGAGACCCAGTACTTC; CDR3aa: CASSSDTGTETQYF; j_gene: TRBJ2-5; v_gene: TRBV7-9; abundance: .; d_gene: .
CDR3nt: TGTGCCAGCAGCCCATCACCAGGGGGCAGGAATCAGCCCCAGCATTTT; CDR3aa: CASSPSPGGRNQPQHF; j_gene: TRBJ1-5; v_gene: TRBV3-1/TRBV3-2; abundance: once; d_gene: TRBD1
CDR3nt: TGTGCCAGCAATCCCTCCGGGGGGGGCACAGATACGCAGTATTTT; CDR3aa: CASNPSGGGTDTQYF; j_gene: TRBJ2-3; v_gene: TRBV7-2; abundance: .; d_gene: TRBD2
CDR3nt: TGTGCCAGCAGCCCGGGGACTAGCGGGGGGGAGCAGTTCTTC; CDR3aa: CASSPGTSGGEQFF; j_gene: TRBJ2-1; v_gene: TRBV5-4; abundance: .; d_gene: TRBD2
CDR3nt: TGCGCCAGCAGACTTCTAGGGGATGAGCAGTTCTTC; CDR3aa: CASRLLGDEQFF; j_gene: TRBJ2-1; v_gene: TRBV5-1; abundance: .; d_gene: .
CDR3nt: TGTGCCAGTAGGCGGTCCAATAACTACAATGAGCAGTTCTTC; CDR3aa: CASRRSNNYNEQFF; j_gene: TRBJ2-1; v_gene: TRBV19; abundance: .; d_gene: .
CDR3nt: TGTGCCAGCGGTCCCGGGGGGGCCAACGTCCTGACTTTC; CDR3aa: CASGPGGANVLTF; j_gene: TRBJ2-6; v_gene: TRBV28; abundance: .; d_gene: .
CDR3nt: TGTGCCAGCAGCCGGCCCGAGAGAAACCAAACGACAGGGGAGTGGCCCAAAAACATTCAGTACTTC; CDR3aa: CASSRPERNQTTGEWPKNIQYF; j_gene: TRBJ2-4; v_gene: TRBV14; abundance: once; d_gene: TRBD1